This TCR beta chain was captured by sequencing in a study of blood T cell repertoires in COVID-19 (dated by TCRdb to between 2020 and 2021). About the investigation overall: Samples covering the acute and convalescent phases of COVID-19 were provided by collaborators in the United States, Italy and Spain. The prospective study material was composed of cDNA or gDNA derived from T cells, B-cell-depleted T cells, or PBMCs. The dataset comprised deeply sampled blood TCRbeta repertoires from subjects exposed to, actively infected with, or recovered from COVID-19. The repertoires were released in a freely available public database intended as a resource for research on the immune response to SARS-CoV-2. The samples were drawn from two sources: the first 160 participants of the ongoing ImmuneRACE study, and 1,254 subjects contributed by 6 global collaborators. Nearly every sample came with metadata listing a de-identified subject ID, COVID-19 status, age in years and sex. Where HLA class I and class II types were available, the types were taken from metadata supplied by the sample provider, not from assay-based typing.

At one collaborating source in Seattle, patients were enrolled during active infection and were followed longitudinally through the course of disease. The collaborating institutions used their own protocols to collect whole blood in K2EDTA tubes. For TCRbeta analysis, collaborator samples were shipped as frozen whole blood, as isolated PBMCs, or as DNA extracted from either sample type. The investigation overall reported the following: The quantity of clinical and demographic metadata differed by source and by participant and was supplied without curation.

TCRbeta CDR3 regions were amplified from genomic DNA using the immunoSEQ Assay, a bias-controlled multiplex PCR. Concerning the study's data processing: The number of nucleated cells in each sample was estimated from the amplification of reference gene primers within the assay. To quantify the absolute abundance of each unique TCRbeta CDR3 rearrangement, sequence reads were collapsed and filtered. For each sample, productive Simpson clonality was calculated as the square root of Simpson's diversity index across productive rearrangements. TCRdb carries this immuneACCESS record with in-frame sequences only. Its versions omit some clonotypes, under half of them owing to an unresolved V gene in the studies checked, with the rest unexplained. Clonal size and the V and J genes are those of that table, whereas D and trimming came from the DNA. The sample table contains around 170,000 clones; only one count was recorded for around 90% of them. The biggest ten clones account for 0.55% to 0.6% of the sample.

As regards this clone: It lacks a known antigen. Base qualities are missing; no much larger clone stands one base away.

The sample was peripheral blood. The clonotype originates from a man aged 60 to 75 with COVID-19, enrolled during active disease.

The CDR3 reads CASSYSTRVNQPQHF. The sequence in DNA is TGTGCCAGCAGTTACTCGACCAGGGTCAATCAGCCCCAGCATTTT. Rearrangement joined TRBV6-6 to TRBJ1-5; matching of 5 bases hints at TRBD1 as the D gene. V was cut back by 0 bases and J by 3 bases, leaving a gap of 9 bases between them. The CDR3 measures 15 amino acids from cysteine to phenylalanine. The retained sequence is limited to the CDR3, 45 bases, with the frame set at the first base. The germline V gene (reference sequence) supplies CDR1 MNHNY and CDR2 SVGAGI.